These T cell receptor beta chains were read from a single sample in a study of Ad26.COV2.S vaccination and SARS-CoV-2 variants. Data came from immunoSEQ multiplex PCR; TCRdb stores just in-frame clones and leaves some out. This table has over 400,000 clones, about 91% appearing once. Sequences were derived from peripheral blood, sampled in a trial of Ad26.COV2.S vaccine versus placebo. These receptors all come from a person between 18 and 65 years old who received the Ad26.COV2.S COVID-19 vaccine or a placebo. The CDR3 runs from the conserved cysteine through the conserved F or W. A D gene is named only where the DNA matches it firmly. Clone sizes are given selectively: once, few, many, or a class where the clone is expanded.

TRBJ2-3,TRBV5-5,TRBD1,-,TGTGCCAGCAGCGCCCGGGACAGGGGTGCAGATACGCAGTATTTT,CASSARDRGADTQYF
TRBJ2-5,TRBV7-9,-,-,TGTGCCAGCAGCAAAGCCGGGACGTTGGAGACCCAGTACTTC,CASSKAGTLETQYF
TRBJ2-4,TRBV4-3,-,-,TGCGCCAGCAGCCATCACCAAGGGGCCAAAAACATTCAGTACTTC,CASSHHQGAKNIQYF
TRBJ2-1,TRBV7-2,TRBD2,once,TGTGCCAGCAGCAAACCCGGGACTAGCGGGATGACGCGCAAGTTCTTC,CASSKPGTSGMTRKFF
TRBJ1-6,TRBV7-9,-,few,TGTGCCAGCGGATTCGGGATTACCGGTTCACCCCTCCACTTT,CASGFGITGSPLHF
TRBJ2-1,TRBV28,-,-,TGTGCCAGCAGTTCACCGCGTCGGGCCCATCCCAATGAGCAGTTCTTC,CASSSPRRAHPNEQFF
TRBJ1-4,TRBV25-1,-,-,TGTGCCAGCAGTGAATTCGGCAGACATAATGAAAAACTGTTTTTT,CASSEFGRHNEKLFF
TRBJ1-5,TRBV7-8,-,-,TGTGCCAGCAGCTTTTCTATTAGCAATCAGCCCCAGCATTTT,CASSFSISNQPQHF
TRBJ1-5,TRBV4-1,TRBD1,-,TGCGCCAGCAGCCTCTCAGACAGGGCTTGGCAGCCCCAGCATTTT,CASSLSDRAWQPQHF
TRBJ1-1,TRBV18,TRBD1,-,TGTGCCAGCTCACCACTAGACAGGGGGGCGAACACTGAAGCTTTCTTT,CASSPLDRGANTEAFF
TRBJ2-3,TRBV4-1,TRBD2,-,TGCGCCAGCAGCCAAGAGGGTTACGGGGGGGACACAGATACGCAGTATTTT,CASSQEGYGGDTDTQYF
TRBJ1-5,TRBV5-8,-,-,TGTGCCAGCAGCTTGGGAGGCAGCTGGTATCAGCCCCAGCATTTT,CASSLGGSWYQPQHF
TRBJ2-3,TRBV7-3,-,-,TGTGCCAGCAGCCCGGAAAGCTTTGCAGATACGCAGTATTTT,CASSPESFADTQYF
TRBJ2-7,TRBV15,-,-,TGTGCCACCAGCACAAACCGGGACAAGTCCTACGAGCAGTACTTC,CATSTNRDKSYEQYF
TRBJ2-7,TRBV4-1,TRBD1,-,TGCGCCAGCAGCCAGAGGACAGGGAAAACCCACGAGCAGTACTTC,CASSQRTGKTHEQYF
TRBJ1-1,TRBV13,-,-,TGTGCCAGCAGCTTAGTCGGCAAGGACACTGAAGCTTTCTTT,CASSLVGKDTEAFF
TRBJ2-3,TRBV3-1/TRBV3-2,-,few,TGTGCCAGCAGCTTCACAGATACGCAGTATTTT,CASSFTDTQYF
TRBJ1-1,TRBV6-2/TRBV6-3,-,-,TGTGCCAGCAGTTACGACATCAAACAGCCCATTAACACTGAAGCTTTCTTT,CASSYDIKQPINTEAFF